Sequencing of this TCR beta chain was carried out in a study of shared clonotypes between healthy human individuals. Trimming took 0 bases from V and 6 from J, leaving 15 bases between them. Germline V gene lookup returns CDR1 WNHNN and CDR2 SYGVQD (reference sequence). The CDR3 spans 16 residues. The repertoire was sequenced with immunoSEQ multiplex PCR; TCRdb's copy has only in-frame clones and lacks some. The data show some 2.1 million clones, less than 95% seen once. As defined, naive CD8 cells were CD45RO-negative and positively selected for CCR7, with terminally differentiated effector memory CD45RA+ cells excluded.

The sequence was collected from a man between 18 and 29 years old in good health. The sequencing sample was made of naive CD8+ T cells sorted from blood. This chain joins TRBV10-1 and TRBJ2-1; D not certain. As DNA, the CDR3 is TGCGCCAGCAGTGAGTCGAGTAGCCTGCTCTTCAATGAGCAGTTCTTC. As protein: CASSESSSLLFNEQFF.